This TCR beta chain was sequenced in a study of graft-versus-host responses after intestinal transplantation. The wider study: Multivisceral, liver-intestinal, or isolated intestinal transplants were performed in recipients. The whole recipient group had anti-thymocyte globulin induction followed by tacrolimus and steroids for around 3 years.

Sequenced by immunoSEQ multiplex PCR; TCRdb stores in-frame clones only, minus some. The sample has roughly 28,000 clones, around 94% seen once. Whole-study findings and limits: Researchers found peak circulating GvH clone levels linked to early post-transplant HvG declines. Where graft-donor T cell macrochimerism was present, patients had high graft-versus-host to host-versus-graft clonal ratios in allografts.

Turning to this clone: Its antigen is as yet unknown.

The CDR3 loop spans 14 amino acids. Germline lookup yields CDR1 MNHEY and CDR2 SMNVEV (reference sequence). V gave up 5 bases and J gave up 2 bases, with 13 bases separating them. This TCR was sampled from a human patient who received an intestinal transplant, so some T cells may come from the graft donor. The specimen comprised PBMCs, sampled 66 days after intestinal transplant. The chain employs TRBV27 and TRBJ2-7; D ambiguous. The CDR3 DNA reads as TGTGCCAGCAGTCCCCTAACTAACACCTACGAGCAGTACTTC. It is translated as CASSPLTNTYEQYF.